Each of the 30 T cell receptor beta chains below was sequenced from the same sample in a study of blood T cell repertoires in COVID-19. TCRdb's table, derived via immunoSEQ multiplex PCR, lists solely in-frame clones and lacks some. Here the sample spans 150,000 or so clones, more than 75% being singletons. The sample taken for sequencing was peripheral blood. The receptors here all came from a woman aged 45-60 years with COVID-19, enrolled during active disease.

The CDR3 sequence: CASSRGQGHYEQYF. In nucleotides, the CDR3 is TGTGCCAGCAGCCGTGGACAGGGACACTACGAGCAGTACTTC. V and J are TRBV6-5 and TRBJ2-7; 8 nucleotides line up with TRBD1. This CDR3 has 14 amino acids. V lost 6 bases to trimming and J lost 3 bases; unmatched junction nucleotides: 7. Per germline, CDR1 MNHEY and CDR2 SVGAGI.

The V gene is TRBV27, the J gene TRBJ2-5; 9 bases line up with TRBD2. CDR1 MNHEY and CDR2 SMNVEV come from the germline V gene (reference sequence). J lost 0 bases, V lost 7 bases, and 15 bases had no gene match. The CDR3 totals 18 residues. CDR3 nucleotides: TGTGCCAGCAAGGCAGTGTCTAGCGGGGAGGACAACCAAGAGACCCAGTACTTC. It specifies CASKAVSSGEDNQETQYF.

V and J are TRBV7-6 and TRBJ2-2; possibly TRBD2 for D (6 bases). The length of the CDR3 is 16 residues. Trimming removed 1 base at V and 2 bases at J, with 11 bases between. The germline V gene encodes CDR1 SGHVS and CDR2 FNYEAQ. The CDR3 loop reads CASSLGVGLNTGELFF. The CDR3, as DNA: TGTGCCAGCAGCTTAGGGGTGGGACTCAACACCGGGGAGCTGTTTTTT.

The chain links TRBV2 to TRBJ2-5; 8 positions agree with TRBD2. Trimming took 4 bases from V and 2 from J; bases not matched to a gene: 0. There are 13 residues in the CDR3. Germline V gene sequence: CDR1 SNHLY, CDR2 FYNNEI. The CDR3 nucleotides are TGTGCCAGCAGTGCTAGCGGGCAAGAGACCCAGTACTTC. It yields the protein CASSASGQETQYF. Combining the CDR3 with reference TRBV2 and TRBJ2-5 gives the whole variable domain EPEVTQTPSHQVTQMGQEVILRCVPISNHLYFYWYRQILGQKVEFLVSFYNNEISEKSEIFDDQFSVERPDGSNFTLKIRSTKLEDSAMYFCASSASGQETQYFGPGTRLLVL.

This clone was observed once. The chain is built from TRBV27 and TRBJ2-1; 11 bases are shared with TRBD1. The ends lost 4 bases at V and 7 bases at J; junction bases unmatched: 9. The CDR3 sequence is 16 residues long. Germline lookup yields CDR1 MNHEY and CDR2 SMNVEV (reference sequence). The CDR3 nucleotides read TGTGCCAGCAGTTCCTCCGGGACAGGGGGGAATAATGAGCAGTTCTTC. Amino acid sequence: CASSSSGTGGNNEQFF.

The J gene is TRBJ2-4, the V gene TRBV2, with a tentative D call TRBD1 (5 bases). CDR1 and CDR2 (germline): SNHLY, FYNNEI. The V end was cut by 5 bases, the J end by 0 bases, with 11 bases between. The CDR3 is 15 amino acids. The CDR3 sequence is CASSPDSSAKNIQYF. CDR3 sequence (DNA): TGTGCCAGCAGTCCAGACAGCTCAGCCAAAAACATTCAGTACTTC.

The chain employs TRBV10-3 and TRBJ2-6; 12 nucleotides agree with TRBD1. This CDR3 region has 16 residues. V was clipped by 6 bases and J by 2 bases; unmatched bases: 2. The germline gives CDR1 ENHRY, CDR2 SYGVKD. CDR3 region: CAISRDRGPGANVLTF. The CDR3 nucleotides are TGTGCCATCAGCCGGGACAGGGGGCCTGGGGCCAACGTCCTGACTTTC.

This chain uses TRBV5-1 with TRBJ1-3; D perhaps matches TRBD1 (5 bases). Per germline, CDR1 SGHRS and CDR2 YFSETQ. With 2 bases removed from V and 2 bases from J, the gap between germline ends came to 14 bases. There are 16 residues in the CDR3. This CDR3 reads CASSLSARAPGNTIYF. CDR3 DNA sequence: TGCGCCAGCAGCTTATCGGCCAGGGCCCCTGGAAACACCATATATTTT.

The chain is built from TRBV6-2 or TRBV6-3 and TRBJ2-7; TRBD2 matches at 10 bases. Trimming at V came to 3 bases and at J to 3 bases, leaving 5 bases not matched to a gene. CDR3 length: 15 amino acids. The V gene's germline CDR1 is MNHEY and CDR2 SVGEGT. The CDR3 DNA reads TGTGCCAGCAGTTATCTAGCGGGGGAGATCTACGAGCAGTACTTC. Protein product: CASSYLAGEIYEQYF.

The V and J genes are TRBV12-5 and TRBJ2-7, with a possible D match to TRBD1 (6 bases). The CDR3 consists of 13 residues. V was pared by 2 bases and J by 5 bases, with 10 bases between. Germline-derived CDR1 and CDR2 are LGHNT and FRNRAP. The CDR3 spells CASGLTGYDEQYF. The CDR3 bases are TGTGCTAGTGGTTTGACAGGGTACGACGAGCAGTACTTC.

The chain links TRBV28 to TRBJ1-1, with TRBD1 as a possible D gene (6 bases). Trimming shortened V by 6 bases and J by 11 bases, and 19 bases separated the two germline ends. The CDR3 is made up of 13 amino acids. Germline loops: CDR1 MDHEN, CDR2 SYDVKM. The DNA for the CDR3 is TGTGCCAGCAGCTCTGGGGGCGGCAGGAGGGCTTTCTTT. Its translation: CASSSGGGRRAFF.

This chain joins TRBV5-1 and TRBJ2-2, with 8 bases fitting TRBD1. This CDR3 is 18 amino acids long. Trimming took 4 bases from V and 0 from J; bases not matched to a gene: 11. Per germline, CDR1 SGHRS and CDR2 YFSETQ. The CDR3, as DNA: TGCGCCAGCAGCCCCTTCGGACAGGGCCTCGCGAACACCGGGGAGCTGTTTTTT. Translating it yields CASSPFGQGLANTGELFF.

The J gene is TRBJ1-2, the V gene TRBV6-1; 8 bases line up with TRBD1. V dropped 3 bases and J dropped 5; count of bases not matched to a gene: 2. The CDR3 spans 13 residues. Germline V gene sequence: CDR1 MNHNS, CDR2 SASEGT. This chain's CDR3 is CASSETGEYGYTF. The CDR3 DNA follows: TGTGCCAGCAGTGAGACAGGGGAGTATGGCTACACCTTC.

This clone has more than one count but fewer than ten. CDR3 loop: CASSYSMGGSAYEQYF. The CDR3 nucleotides are TGTGCCAGCAGTTACTCGATGGGGGGTTCAGCCTACGAGCAGTACTTC. This rearrangement joins TRBV6-5 to TRBJ2-7; D is possibly TRBD2 (6 bases). V was pared by 0 bases and J by 2 bases, with 14 bases between. Germline CDR1 MNHEY, CDR2 SVGAGI. The CDR3 sequence is 16 residues long.

The chain couples TRBV12-3 or TRBV12-4 to TRBJ2-7; D gene uncertain. The ends were cut back, 0 bases at V and 6 bases at J, with 3 bases in the middle. The CDR3 has 11 amino acids. CDR3 residues: CASSLALEQYF. For the CDR3, the DNA is TGTGCCAGCAGTTTAGCCCTCGAGCAGTACTTC.

This clone came up once. The genes are TRBV5-4 and TRBJ2-1; a weak D match, TRBD2 (7 bases). V was trimmed by 1 base and J by 8 bases, leaving 16 bases between them. The CDR3 runs 15 residues. The germline CDR1 and CDR2 sequences are SGHNT and YYREEE (reference sequence). CDR3: CASSLRGGAPDEQFF. Written as DNA, the CDR3 is TGTGCCAGCAGCTTGAGAGGGGGGGCCCCCGATGAGCAGTTCTTC.

J is TRBJ2-7 and V is TRBV6-5; 11 bases are shared with TRBD1. This CDR3 region has 15 residues. V gave up 5 bases and J gave up 2 bases; unmatched junction bases: 5. The germline gives CDR1 MNHEY, CDR2 SVGAGI. The CDR3 sequence: CASSKLGQGAYEQYF. The CDR3 nucleotides read TGTGCCAGCAGTAAGTTGGGACAGGGGGCCTACGAGCAGTACTTC.

For this clone: The same CDR3 arises from other DNA sequences in this sample as well. V gene TRBV5-1 combines with J gene TRBJ2-7; 8 nucleotides agree with TRBD1. V shed 0 bases and J 1 base; nucleotides not matched to a gene: 3. Per germline, CDR1 SGHRS and CDR2 YFSETQ. The CDR3 extends over 15 amino acids. CDR3 nucleotides: TGCGCCAGCAGCTTGGGACAGGGGAGTTCCTACGAGCAGTACTTC. Translated: CASSLGQGSSYEQYF. Combining the CDR3 with reference TRBV5-1 and TRBJ2-7 gives the whole variable domain KAGVTQTPRYLIKTRGQQVTLSCSPISGHRSVSWYQQTPGQGLQFLFEYFSETQRNKGNFPGRFSGRQFSNSRSEMNVSTLELGDSALYLCASSLGQGSSYEQYFGPGTRLTVT.

CDR3 in amino acids: CASSPRDSPRDTQYF. The CDR3 region has the DNA TGTGCCAGCAGTCCCCGGGACAGCCCGCGAGATACGCAGTATTTT. This chain connects TRBV2 to TRBJ2-3; 7 bases align to TRBD1. This CDR3 has 15 residues. Germline V gives CDR1 SNHLY, CDR2 FYNNEI. Trimming at V came to 5 bases and at J to 5 bases, leaving 10 bases not matched to a gene.

The genes are TRBV18 and TRBJ2-6, with D tentatively TRBD1 (6 bases). The CDR3 totals 17 residues. V was shortened by 1 base and J by 2 bases, with 12 bases between the two germline ends. CDR1 and CDR2 from the germline V gene are KGHSH and LQKENI. The CDR3 sequence is CASSPRGTGTGANVLTF. CDR3 nucleotides: TGTGCCAGCTCACCACGAGGAACAGGGACTGGGGCCAACGTCCTGACTTTC.

This clone showed up just once. The J gene is TRBJ2-3, the V gene TRBV10-1, with D possibly TRBD2 on 5 matching bases. CDR1 is WNHNN and CDR2 is SYGVQD in the germline V gene (reference sequence). The CDR3 length is 14 residues. With 5 bases removed from V and 2 bases from J, the gap between germline ends came to 11 bases. This CDR3 reads CASSIGLNTDTQYF. As DNA, the CDR3 is TGCGCCAGCAGTATAGGACTGAACACAGATACGCAGTATTTT.

This clone was seen a single time. V usage is TRBV29-1 and J usage is TRBJ1-1, with 10 bases identical to TRBD1. From germline, CDR1 is SQVTM and CDR2 ANQGSEA. CDR3 length: 15 residues. V was pared by 5 bases and J by 2 bases, with 8 bases of the junction left unmatched. The CDR3 DNA reads TGCAGCGTTTCATCACCGACAGGGGGCAACACTGAAGCTTTCTTT. Its translation: CSVSSPTGGNTEAFF.

V is TRBV7-9 and J is TRBJ1-4; 7 bases align to TRBD1. Germline V lookup: CDR1 SEHNR, CDR2 FQNEAQ (reference sequence). The V segment lost 2 bases and the J segment 4 bases; nucleotides outside the gene matches: 7. This CDR3 has 16 residues. CDR3 DNA: TGTGCCAGCAGCTTATCCCCGGGACAGCTTAATGAAAAACTGTTTTTT. Protein sequence: CASSLSPGQLNEKLFF. The full variable domain, its missing parts supplied by reference TRBV7-9 and TRBJ1-4, is DTGVSQNPRHKITKRGQNVTFRCDPISEHNRLYWYRQTLGQGPEFLTYFQNEAQLEKSRLLSDRFSAERPKGSFSTLEIQRTEQGDSAMYLCASSLSPGQLNEKLFFGSGTQLSVL.

This chain connects TRBV3-1 (or the pseudogene TRBV3-2) to TRBJ2-7; TRBD2 is a possible D gene (6 bases). The CDR3 loop spans 16 amino acids. Per germline, CDR1 LGHDT and CDR2 YNNKEL (reference sequence). Trimming took off 4 bases at V and 4 bases at J, with 20 bases between the two ends. CDR3 sequence: CASSPGSRGSLYEQYF. The CDR3 DNA follows: TGTGCCAGCAGCCCGGGTTCGCGGGGATCGTTATACGAGCAGTACTTC.

V and J are TRBV28 and TRBJ2-7; TRBD1 might be the D (7 bases). The V gene's germline CDR1 is MDHEN and CDR2 SYDVKM. V lost 0 bases and J lost 3, with 12 bases in between. CDR3 length: 15 residues. CDR3 sequence: CASSLWRQGGYEQYF. The CDR3 bases are TGTGCCAGCAGTTTATGGAGGCAGGGGGGCTACGAGCAGTACTTC.

This clone has just a few counts. The chain uses TRBV6-6 and TRBJ2-7; D is uncertain. V was clipped by 0 bases and J by 0 bases, with 12 bases between them. This CDR3 spans 16 amino acids. Germline CDR1 and CDR2: MNHNY and SVGAGI (reference sequence). The CDR3 loop reads CASSYSGGTSSYEQYF. The DNA of the CDR3 is TGTGCCAGCAGTTACTCTGGCGGAACCAGCTCCTACGAGCAGTACTTC.

This clone was seen just once. V is TRBV7-9 and J is TRBJ2-2; no reliable D call. The CDR3 sequence is 18 residues long. V shed 3 bases and J shed 0 bases, with 17 bases lying between them. Germline CDR1 SEHNR, CDR2 FQNEAQ (reference sequence). The CDR3 nucleotides are TGTGCCAGCAGCTTCCGTCCACGACGAGGCCCGAACACCGGGGAGCTGTTTTTT. Its translation is CASSFRPRRGPNTGELFF.

The J gene is TRBJ2-2, the V gene TRBV7-7; weak D call: TRBD1 (6 bases). The CDR3 has 13 residues. CDR1 and CDR2 (germline): SSHAT, FNYEAQ (reference sequence). V shed 6 bases and J shed 6 bases, with 11 bases lying between them. The CDR3 region has the DNA TGTGCCAGCAGTCTGGGACACTCCGGGGAGCTGTTTTTT. This encodes CASSLGHSGELFF.

The chain recombines TRBV5-4 with TRBJ2-1; 8 bases agree with TRBD2. The CDR3 is 15 residues long. The germline V gene encodes CDR1 SGHNT and CDR2 YYREEE (reference sequence). V shed 2 bases and J 5 bases; nucleotides not matched to a gene: 6. The CDR3 DNA sequence: TGTGCCAGCAGCTTTCCCGGCGGGGGGAACAATGAGCAGTTCTTC. This codes for CASSFPGGGNNEQFF. The full variable domain, its missing parts supplied by reference TRBV5-4 and TRBJ2-1, is ETGVTQSPTHLIKTRGQQVTLRCSSQSGHNTVSWYQQALGQGPQFIFQYYREEENGRGNFPPRFSGLQFPNYSSELNVNALELDDSALYLCASSFPGGGNNEQFFGPGTRLTVL.

V and J are TRBV11-2 and TRBJ2-7; TRBD1 matches at 7 bases. CDR3 length: 14 amino acids. With V trimmed by 4 bases and J by 3 bases, 6 bases remained unmatched. The germline CDR1 and CDR2 sequences are SGHAT and FQNNGV. The CDR3: CASSSRDSYYEQYF. The CDR3 DNA is TGTGCCAGCAGCTCCCGGGACAGTTACTACGAGCAGTACTTC.